One sample yielded the 28 T cell receptor beta chains listed below, sequenced in a study of T cells in Graves' hyperthyroidism and ophthalmopathy. Amplification of TCR beta CDR3 regions used RNA as the template. HTBI primers were used for first-round RT-PCR of the TCR CDR3. MiXCR, applied by TCRdb to the multiplex PCR reads, yields one record per CDR3 protein. The sample lists about 290,000 distinct CDR3 sequences, roughly 15% occurring once. Sequenced material: blood. Receptor source: a woman aged 40 to 50 with Graves' hyperthyroidism.

This clonotype was seen at least ten times. This chain joins TRBV3-1 and TRBJ2-7; 9 bases map to TRBD1. V was pared by 6 bases and J by 4 bases, with 10 bases of the junction left unmatched. CDR1 is LGHDT, CDR2 YNNKEL, per germline (reference sequence). The CDR3 totals 15 residues. The CDR3 here is CASSQPGQGKYEQYF. CDR3 coding DNA: TGTGCCAGCAGTCAGCCGGGACAGGGAAAATACGAGCAGTACTTC.

This clonotype was detected many times. The rearrangement joins TRBV20-1 to TRBJ2-1; TRBD2 might be the D (5 bases). V was shortened by 5 bases and J by 9 bases, with 17 bases between the two germline ends. Germline values: CDR1 DFQATT, CDR2 SNEGSKA (reference sequence). The CDR3 length is 13 residues. The CDR3 DNA sequence: TGCAGTGCTCCTACAGCCCTAGGACTTGAGCAGTTCTTC. Its protein product is CSAPTALGLEQFF.

The chain has TRBV28 and TRBJ2-7; a weak D match, TRBD2 (5 bases). Trimming left V 10 bases short and J 2 bases short, with 12 bases between. CDR1 MDHEN and CDR2 SYDVKM come from the germline V gene. The CDR3 is made up of 12 amino acids. CDR3 residues: CATLGIAYEQYF. CDR3 coding DNA: TGTGCCACACTCGGGATTGCCTACGAGCAGTACTTC.

This clonotype showed up many times. The rearrangement uses TRBV30 and TRBJ2-2; possible D gene TRBD2, 7 bases. In germline, CDR1 is GTSNPN, CDR2 SVGIG (reference sequence). The CDR3 loop spans 13 amino acids. V lost 8 bases, J lost 4 bases, and 14 bases lay in between. The chain's CDR3 is CAGRGQLTGELFF. In DNA, the CDR3 is TGTGCCGGGCGGGGGCAGCTCACCGGGGAGCTGTTTTTT.

The rearrangement uses TRBV10-3 and TRBJ2-1; D unclear. Trimming cost V 3 bases and J 0 bases, with 6 bases left between them. The germline CDR1 and CDR2 sequences are ENHRY and SYGVKD. The CDR3 covers 14 residues. DNA of the CDR3: TGTGCCATCAGTGAACAACTCTCCTACAATGAGCAGTTCTTC. Amino acids: CAISEQLSYNEQFF.

The rearrangement joins TRBV2 to TRBJ2-1; possible D gene TRBD1, 5 bases. The CDR3 runs to 12 residues. V lost 8 bases to trimming and J lost 8 bases, with 13 bases between them. The germline CDR1 and CDR2 sequences are SNHLY and FYNNEI. CDR3 loop: CASQEDSHEQFF. The DNA of the CDR3 is TGTGCCAGCCAAGAAGACAGCCATGAGCAGTTCTTC.

This clonotype was seen repeatedly, ten times or more. This chain links TRBV6-5 with TRBJ2-1; D gene ambiguous. The V gene's germline CDR1 is MNHEY and CDR2 SVGAGI. V lost 2 bases, J lost 2 bases, and 10 bases lay in between. The CDR3 has 15 amino acids. CDR3 sequence reads: CASSYERRTYNEQFF. The CDR3 bases are TGTGCCAGCAGTTACGAGAGGCGGACCTACAATGAGCAGTTCTTC.

This clonotype was seen ten or more times. This sequence joins TRBV7-9 and TRBJ1-6, with a weak D call TRBD1 (5 bases). This CDR3 is 14 amino acids long. The ends were cut back, 5 bases at V and 7 bases at J, with 12 bases in the middle. The V gene's germline CDR1 is SEHNR and CDR2 FQNEAQ (reference sequence). CDR3 amino acids: CASSVGEGNSPLHF. The CDR3 DNA reads TGTGCCAGCAGCGTGGGCGAGGGGAATTCACCCCTCCACTTT.

This clonotype has a count of ten or more. The chain combines TRBV2 with TRBJ2-3; no clear D. Trimming removed 8 bases from V and 2 bases from J, with 8 bases in between. Germline CDR1 reads SNHLY; CDR2 reads FYNNEI. The CDR3 runs to 12 residues. DNA of the CDR3: TGTGCCAGCGGGATAATCACAGATACGCAGTATTTT. Translating gives CASGIITDTQYF.

Ten or more counts support this clonotype. V gene TRBV27 combines with J gene TRBJ2-3; possibly TRBD2 for D (5 bases). Trimming cost V 4 bases and J 3 bases, with 14 bases left between them. CDR1 and CDR2 (germline): MNHEY, SMNVEV (reference sequence). The CDR3 consists of 15 residues. CDR3 amino acids: CASSYSGRRTDTQYF. The CDR3 DNA reads TGTGCCAGCAGTTATTCGGGAAGGCGGACAGATACGCAGTATTTT.

This clonotype has ten or more counts. V usage is TRBV7-9 and J usage is TRBJ1-4; D ambiguous. Trimming cost V 5 bases and J 2 bases, with 9 bases left between them. Germline CDR1 and CDR2: SEHNR and FQNEAQ (reference sequence). This CDR3 has 14 amino acids. The CDR3: CASSPLGTNEKLFF. The DNA for the CDR3 is TGTGCCAGCAGCCCCCTGGGCACTAATGAAAAACTGTTTTTT.

This clonotype turned up a few times. The genes are TRBV24-1 and TRBJ1-5; D ambiguous. V gave up 9 bases and J gave up 0 bases, with 11 bases separating them. The CDR3 has 14 residues. Germline CDR1 KGHDR, CDR2 SFDVKD. CDR3 bases: TGTGCCACCCCCAGAGATCTTAGCAATCAGCCCCAGCATTTT. It translates to CATPRDLSNQPQHF.

This clonotype turned up a few times. The V gene is TRBV5-1, the J gene TRBJ2-3; TRBD1 or TRBD2 may be the D gene (5 bases each). Trimming left V 3 bases short and J 6 bases short, with 14 bases between. CDR1 is SGHRS and CDR2 is YFSETQ in the germline V gene. The CDR3 is 14 amino acids. CDR3 loop: CASSSGTETDTQYF. In nucleotides, the CDR3 is TGCGCCAGCAGCTCCGGGACCGAAACCGATACGCAGTATTTT.

A remark on this clonotype: This may arise from a read error, as a much more abundant clone is one base away. The chain recombines TRBV3-1 with TRBJ2-1; D ambiguous. Per the germline V gene, CDR1 is LGHDT and CDR2 is YNNKEL (reference sequence). The ends were cut back, 4 bases at V and 9 bases at J, with 13 bases in the middle. The CDR3 covers 13 residues. The CDR3, as DNA: TGTGCCAGCAGCCCCTATGAGGCGAGTGAGCAGTTCTTC. Translating it yields CASSPYEASEQFF.

This clonotype was counted ten times or more. The chain joins TRBV10-3 to TRBJ1-1; perhaps TRBD1 as D (5 bases). Germline V gene sequence: CDR1 ENHRY, CDR2 SYGVKD. The CDR3 is 13 residues long. Trimming took off 3 bases at V and 3 bases at J, with 8 bases between the two ends. The CDR3 reads CAISDRVYTEAFF. As DNA, the CDR3 is TGTGCCATCAGTGACAGGGTATACACTGAAGCTTTCTTT.

The CDR3 region has the DNA TGTGCCAGCAGCTTGGGGGGTCTGGCGAACACTGAAGCTTTCTTT. It encodes CASSLGGLANTEAFF. This chain connects TRBV5-4 to TRBJ1-1, with D uncertain. CDR1 and CDR2 (germline): SGHNT, YYREEE (reference sequence). The CDR3 contains 15 residues. With 0 bases removed from V and 1 base from J, the gap between germline ends came to 10 bases.

In this sample, this clonotype turned up a few times. The J gene is TRBJ1-4, the V gene TRBV7-9; TRBD1 might be the D (5 bases). CDR1 and CDR2 from the germline V gene are SEHNR and FQNEAQ (reference sequence). V was pared by 2 bases and J by 3 bases, with 13 bases between. This CDR3 spans 16 amino acids. The CDR3: CASSLFQGLPNEKLFF. The CDR3 DNA reads TGTGCCAGCAGCTTATTTCAGGGACTGCCTAATGAAAAACTGTTTTTT.

In its sample, this clonotype was seen many times. The V gene is TRBV12-3 or TRBV12-4, the J gene TRBJ1-2, with unresolved D. The length of the CDR3 is 13 residues. Trimming took 3 bases from V and 2 from J, leaving 7 bases between them. CDR3 DNA sequence: TGTGCCAGCAGTTTGCAACAGAACTATGGCTACACCTTC. It translates to CASSLQQNYGYTF.

This clonotype was counted ten times or more. V and J are TRBV30 and TRBJ2-1, with 12 bases matching TRBD2. The CDR3 runs to 16 residues. Germline CDR1 GTSNPN, CDR2 SVGIG (reference sequence). V gave up 2 bases and J gave up 2 bases; unmatched junction bases: 4. CDR3 loop: CAWSRASGRAYNEQFF. The CDR3 DNA reads as TGTGCCTGGAGTAGGGCTAGCGGGAGGGCCTACAATGAGCAGTTCTTC.

Only a few counts were recorded for this clonotype. The chain uses TRBV5-6 and TRBJ2-1; TRBD2 might be the D (5 bases). CDR1 is SGHDT, CDR2 YYEEEE, per germline. The CDR3 is 15 amino acids. Trimming cost V 1 base and J 7 bases, with 15 bases left between them. The DNA for the CDR3 is TGTGCCAGCAGCTTGCTCGGGGAGTTACGGAATGAGCAGTTCTTC. Encoded protein: CASSLLGELRNEQFF.

This chain joins TRBV4-2 and TRBJ2-7; TRBD2 matches 11 bases. The length of the CDR3 is 16 residues. With V trimmed by 0 bases and J by 7 bases, 8 bases remained unmatched. Germline CDR1 LGHNA, CDR2 YNFKEQ. This CDR3 is CASSQDLRASGREQYF. In nucleotides, the CDR3 is TGTGCCAGCAGCCAAGATCTGAGGGCTAGCGGGAGGGAGCAGTACTTC.

This clonotype was seen repeatedly, ten times or more. The CDR3 loop reads CSARGTPRDRGGEQYF. CDR3 bases: TGCAGTGCTAGAGGGACGCCCCGGGACAGGGGTGGTGAGCAGTACTTC. The chain couples TRBV20-1 to TRBJ2-7; 10 bases fit TRBD1. Germline V CDR1 and CDR2: DFQATT, SNEGSKA (reference sequence). CDR3 length equals 16 residues. Unmatched junction bases numbered 13, after V lost 1 base and J lost 7 bases.

The table lists this clonotype with a few counts. The rearrangement links TRBV7-9 to TRBJ1-3; D ambiguous. The length of the CDR3 is 19 residues. V lost 5 bases, J lost 3 bases, and 26 bases lay in between. Germline-derived CDR1 and CDR2 are SEHNR and FQNEAQ (reference sequence). The CDR3 region has the DNA TGTGCCAGCAGCCCACCTAGTAGCTCATTACTAGCGCTTGGAAACACCATATATTTT. As protein: CASSPPSSSLLALGNTIYF.

This clonotype was detected ten times or more. The V gene is TRBV12-3 or TRBV12-4, the J gene TRBJ1-1, with D uncertain. Trimming shortened V by 6 bases and J by 1 base, and 12 bases separated the two germline ends. The CDR3 contains 14 residues. The CDR3 sequence: CASSPAQANTEAFF. In DNA form, the CDR3 reads TGTGCCAGCAGCCCGGCGCAGGCGAACACTGAAGCTTTCTTT.

This chain joins TRBV7-6 and TRBJ2-3; 7 bases line up with TRBD2. The CDR3 runs to 16 residues. Germline V gene lookup returns CDR1 SGHVS and CDR2 FNYEAQ. After removal of 5 bases from V and 6 bases from J, the junction contained 14 bases not matched to a gene. In DNA, the CDR3 is TGTGCCAGCAGCCCGTATGCTAGCGGAGGCCGGGATACGCAGTATTTT. Protein sequence: CASSPYASGGRDTQYF.

This clonotype was picked up a small number of times. This chain uses TRBV7-9 with TRBJ2-2, with D tentatively TRBD1 or TRBD2 (5 bases each). V was clipped by 5 bases and J by 6 bases, with 10 bases between them. Germline-derived CDR1 and CDR2 are SEHNR and FQNEAQ (reference sequence). The CDR3 is made up of 13 amino acids. CDR3 sequence (DNA): TGTGCCAGCAGCCCCTGGGGGTCCGGGGAGCTGTTTTTT. This encodes CASSPWGSGELFF.

This clonotype was seen many times. This chain joins TRBV12-5 and TRBJ2-7; possibly TRBD1 for D (7 bases). V shed 7 bases and J shed 6 bases, with 16 bases lying between them. Per germline, CDR1 LGHNT and CDR2 FRNRAP. The CDR3 sequence is 13 residues long. This CDR3 is CASAASEGAEQYF. The CDR3 nucleotides are TGTGCTAGTGCCGCCTCGGAGGGGGCCGAGCAGTACTTC.

Ten or more counts support this clonotype. The junction departs from germline at one end; a sequencing error may be responsible. The chain combines TRBV9 with TRBJ1-2, with unresolved D. Germline CDR1 is SGDLS and CDR2 is YYNGEE. CDR3 length: 12 amino acids. The CDR3 protein is CASSGGPPGVAF. The CDR3 nucleotides are TGTGCCAGCAGCGGGGGTCCTCCTGGTGTCGCCTTC.